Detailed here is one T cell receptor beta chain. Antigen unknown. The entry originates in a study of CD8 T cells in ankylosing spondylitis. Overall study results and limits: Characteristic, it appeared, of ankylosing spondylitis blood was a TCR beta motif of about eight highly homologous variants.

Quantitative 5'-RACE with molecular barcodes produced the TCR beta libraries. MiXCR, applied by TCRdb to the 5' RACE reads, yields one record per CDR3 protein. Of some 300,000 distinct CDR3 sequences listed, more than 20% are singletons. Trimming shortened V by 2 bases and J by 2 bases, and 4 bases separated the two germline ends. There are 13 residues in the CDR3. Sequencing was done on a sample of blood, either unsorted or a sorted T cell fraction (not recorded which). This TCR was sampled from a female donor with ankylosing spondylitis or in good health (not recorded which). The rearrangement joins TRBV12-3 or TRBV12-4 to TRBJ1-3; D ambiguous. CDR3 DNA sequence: TGTGCCAGCAGTTTAACGGCTGGAAACACCATATATTTT. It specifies CASSLTAGNTIYF.